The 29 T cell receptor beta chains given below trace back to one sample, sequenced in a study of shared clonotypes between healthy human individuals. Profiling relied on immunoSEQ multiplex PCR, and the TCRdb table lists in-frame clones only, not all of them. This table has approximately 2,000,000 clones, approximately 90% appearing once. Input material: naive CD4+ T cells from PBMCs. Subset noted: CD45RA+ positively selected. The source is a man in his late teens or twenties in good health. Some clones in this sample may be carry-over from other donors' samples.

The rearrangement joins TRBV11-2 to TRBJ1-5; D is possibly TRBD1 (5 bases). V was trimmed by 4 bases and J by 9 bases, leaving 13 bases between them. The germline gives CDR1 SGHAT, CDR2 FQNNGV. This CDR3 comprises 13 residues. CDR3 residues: CASSSDGTRPQHF. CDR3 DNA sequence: TGTGCCAGCAGCTCGGACGGGACCCGGCCCCAGCATTTT.

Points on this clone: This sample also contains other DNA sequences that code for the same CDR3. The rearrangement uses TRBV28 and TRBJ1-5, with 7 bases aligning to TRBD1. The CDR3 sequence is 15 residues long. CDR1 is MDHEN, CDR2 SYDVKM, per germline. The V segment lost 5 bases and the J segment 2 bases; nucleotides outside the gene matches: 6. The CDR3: CASSPTGQGNQPQHF. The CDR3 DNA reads TGTGCCAGCAGTCCGACAGGGCAGGGCAATCAGCCCCAGCATTTT.

The CDR3, as DNA: TGCGCCAGCAGCTTGAGCACAGGGGCGGTAAACATTCAGTACTTC. This encodes CASSLSTGAVNIQYF. The V call is TRBV5-1, the J call TRBJ2-4, with 7 nucleotides matching TRBD1. The CDR3 covers 15 residues. Germline CDR1 reads SGHRS; CDR2 reads YFSETQ. With V trimmed by 1 base and J by 6 bases, 7 bases remained unmatched.

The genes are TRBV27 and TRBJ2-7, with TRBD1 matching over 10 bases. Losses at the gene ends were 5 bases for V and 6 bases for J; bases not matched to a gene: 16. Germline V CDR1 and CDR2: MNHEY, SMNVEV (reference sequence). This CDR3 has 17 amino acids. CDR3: CASSPGGTGAYQSEQYF. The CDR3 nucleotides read TGTGCCAGCAGTCCCGGCGGGACAGGGGCGTACCAATCCGAGCAGTACTTC.

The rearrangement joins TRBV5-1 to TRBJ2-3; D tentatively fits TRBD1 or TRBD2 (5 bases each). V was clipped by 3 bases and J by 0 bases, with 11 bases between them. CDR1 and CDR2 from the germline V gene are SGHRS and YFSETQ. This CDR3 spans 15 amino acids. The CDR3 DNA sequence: TGCGCCAGCAGCTCGGGGCCCCAGAGCACAGATACGCAGTATTTT. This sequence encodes CASSSGPQSTDTQYF.

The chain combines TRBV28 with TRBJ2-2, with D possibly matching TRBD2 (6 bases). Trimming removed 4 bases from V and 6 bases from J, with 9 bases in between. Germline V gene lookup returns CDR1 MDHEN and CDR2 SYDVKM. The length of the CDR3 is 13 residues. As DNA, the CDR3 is TGTGCCAGCAGTTCGGGACTGGCCGGGGAGCTGTTTTTT. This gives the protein CASSSGLAGELFF.

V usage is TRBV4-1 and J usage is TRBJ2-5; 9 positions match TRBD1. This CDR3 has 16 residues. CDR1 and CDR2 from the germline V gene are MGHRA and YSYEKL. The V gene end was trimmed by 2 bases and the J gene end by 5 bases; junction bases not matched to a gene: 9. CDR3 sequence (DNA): TGCGCCAGCAGCCAACTATTACAGGGGGCGGGGGAGACCCAGTACTTC. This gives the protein CASSQLLQGAGETQYF.

The DNA of the CDR3 is TGTGCCAGCAGTTACTCAGGGGGAGGTAGGAATGAGCAGTTCTTC. Its protein is CASSYSGGGRNEQFF. The genes are TRBV6-5 and TRBJ2-1; possibly TRBD1 or TRBD2 for D (6 bases each). The CDR3 totals 15 residues. Trimming shortened V by 0 bases and J by 7 bases, and 13 bases separated the two germline ends. Germline lookup yields CDR1 MNHEY and CDR2 SVGAGI.

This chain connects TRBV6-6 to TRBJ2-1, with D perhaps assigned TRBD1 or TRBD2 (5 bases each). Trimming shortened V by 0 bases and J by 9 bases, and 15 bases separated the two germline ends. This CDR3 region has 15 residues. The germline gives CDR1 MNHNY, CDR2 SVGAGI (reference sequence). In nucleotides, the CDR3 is TGTGCCAGCAGTTACTCGAAAACGGGGACGGGTGAGCAGTTCTTC. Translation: CASSYSKTGTGEQFF.

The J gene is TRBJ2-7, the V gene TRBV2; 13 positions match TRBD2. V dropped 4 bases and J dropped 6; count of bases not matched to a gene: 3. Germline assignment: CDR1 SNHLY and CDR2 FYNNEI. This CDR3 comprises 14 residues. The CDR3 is CASSGTSGSGEQYF. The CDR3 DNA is TGTGCCAGCAGTGGGACTAGCGGGAGCGGCGAGCAGTACTTC.

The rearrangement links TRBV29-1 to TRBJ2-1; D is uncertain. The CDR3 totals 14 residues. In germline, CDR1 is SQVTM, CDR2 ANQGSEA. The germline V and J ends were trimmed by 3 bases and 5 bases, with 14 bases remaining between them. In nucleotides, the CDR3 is TGCAGCGTTGAGTACGGGCGGAAACACAATGAGCAGTTCTTC. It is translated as CSVEYGRKHNEQFF.

This CDR3 reads CASSSPQGVNSPLHF. CDR3 nucleotides: TGTGCCAGCAGTTCACCACAGGGGGTCAATTCACCCCTCCACTTT. The rearrangement uses TRBV27 and TRBJ1-6; TRBD1 matches 8 bases. The CDR3 spans 15 residues. V lost 4 bases, J lost 7 bases, and 6 bases stayed unmatched. CDR1 and CDR2 (germline): MNHEY, SMNVEV (reference sequence).

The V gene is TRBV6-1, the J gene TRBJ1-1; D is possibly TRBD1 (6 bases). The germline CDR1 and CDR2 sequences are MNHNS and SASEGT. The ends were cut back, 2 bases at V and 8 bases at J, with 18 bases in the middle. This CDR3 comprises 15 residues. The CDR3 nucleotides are TGTGCCAGCAGTGAAATTAACCCCGGGACAAAGGAAGCTTTCTTT. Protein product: CASSEINPGTKEAFF.

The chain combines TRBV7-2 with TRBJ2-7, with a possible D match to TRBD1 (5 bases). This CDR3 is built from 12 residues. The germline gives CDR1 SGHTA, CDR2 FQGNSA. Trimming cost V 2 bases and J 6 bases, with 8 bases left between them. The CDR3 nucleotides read TGTGCCAGCAGCTTAAACCAGGGCGAGCAGTACTTC. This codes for CASSLNQGEQYF.

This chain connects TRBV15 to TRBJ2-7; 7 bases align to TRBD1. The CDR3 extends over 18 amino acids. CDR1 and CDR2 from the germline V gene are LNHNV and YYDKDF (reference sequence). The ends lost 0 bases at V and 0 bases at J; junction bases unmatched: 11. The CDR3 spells CATSREGWGQSYSYEQYF. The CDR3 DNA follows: TGTGCCACCAGCAGAGAGGGGTGGGGACAGTCCTACTCCTACGAGCAGTACTTC. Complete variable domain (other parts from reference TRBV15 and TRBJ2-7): DAMVIQNPRYQVTQFGKPVTLSCSQTLNHNVMYWYQQKSSQAPKLLFHYYDKDFNNEADTPDNFQSRRPNTSFCFLDIRSPGLGDTAMYLCATSREGWGQSYSYEQYFGPGTRLTVT.

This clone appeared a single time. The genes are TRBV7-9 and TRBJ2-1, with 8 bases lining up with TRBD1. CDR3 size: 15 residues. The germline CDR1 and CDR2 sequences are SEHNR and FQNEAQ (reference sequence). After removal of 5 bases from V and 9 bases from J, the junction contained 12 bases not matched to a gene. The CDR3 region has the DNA TGTGCCAGCAGCCCGAGGGGGCAGGGGGCGTCTGAGCAGTTCTTC. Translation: CASSPRGQGASEQFF.

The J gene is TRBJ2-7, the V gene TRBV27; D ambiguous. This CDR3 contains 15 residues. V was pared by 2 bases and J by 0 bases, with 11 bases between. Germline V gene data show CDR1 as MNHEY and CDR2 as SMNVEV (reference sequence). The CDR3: CASSLGAESSYEQYF. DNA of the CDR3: TGTGCCAGCAGTTTAGGTGCGGAAAGCTCCTACGAGCAGTACTTC.

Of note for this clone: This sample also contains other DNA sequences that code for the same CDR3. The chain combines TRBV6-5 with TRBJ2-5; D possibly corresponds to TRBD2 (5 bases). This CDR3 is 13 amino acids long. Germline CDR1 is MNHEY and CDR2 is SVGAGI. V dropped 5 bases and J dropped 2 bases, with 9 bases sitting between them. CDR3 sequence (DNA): TGTGCCAGCAGTCCCCCGGGGCAAGAGACCCAGTACTTC. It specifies CASSPPGQETQYF.

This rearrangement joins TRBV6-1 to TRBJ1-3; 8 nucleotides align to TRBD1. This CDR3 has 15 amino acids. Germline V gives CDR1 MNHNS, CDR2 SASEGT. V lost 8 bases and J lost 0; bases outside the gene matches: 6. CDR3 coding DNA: TGTGCCAGCCCAGGGGGCAGGGGCTCTGGAAACACCATATATTTT. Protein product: CASPGGRGSGNTIYF.

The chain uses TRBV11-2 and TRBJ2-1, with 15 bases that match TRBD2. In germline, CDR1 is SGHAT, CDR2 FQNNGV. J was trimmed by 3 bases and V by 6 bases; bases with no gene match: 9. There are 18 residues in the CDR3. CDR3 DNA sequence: TGTGCCAGCAGTCCCGGTCGGACTAGCGGGAGGGTCTACAATGAGCAGTTCTTC. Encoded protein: CASSPGRTSGRVYNEQFF. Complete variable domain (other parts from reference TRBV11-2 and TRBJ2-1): EAGVAQSPRYKIIEKRQSVAFWCNPISGHATLYWYQQILGQGPKLLIQFQNNGVVDDSQLPKDRFSAERLKGVDSTLKIQPAKLEDSAVYLCASSPGRTSGRVYNEQFFGPGTRLTVL.

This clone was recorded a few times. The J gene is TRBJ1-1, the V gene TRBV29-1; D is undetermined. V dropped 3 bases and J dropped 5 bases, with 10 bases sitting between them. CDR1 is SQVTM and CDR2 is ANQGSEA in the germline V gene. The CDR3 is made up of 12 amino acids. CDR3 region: CSVDWGGTEAFF. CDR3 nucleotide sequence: TGCAGCGTTGATTGGGGAGGGACTGAAGCTTTCTTT.

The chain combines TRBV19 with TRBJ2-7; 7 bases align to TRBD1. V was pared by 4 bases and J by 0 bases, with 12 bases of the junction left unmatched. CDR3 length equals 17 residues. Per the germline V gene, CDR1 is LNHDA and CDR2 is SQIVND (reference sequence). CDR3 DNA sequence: TGTGCCAGTAGTAAACGACCGGACAGGATGAGCTCCTACGAGCAGTACTTC. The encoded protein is CASSKRPDRMSSYEQYF.

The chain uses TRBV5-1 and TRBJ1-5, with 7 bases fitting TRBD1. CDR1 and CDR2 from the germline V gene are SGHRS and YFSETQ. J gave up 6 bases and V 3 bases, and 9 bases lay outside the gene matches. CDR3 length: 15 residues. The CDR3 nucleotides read TGCGCCAGCAGCTACGAGGGGGCGGGAGGTCAGCCCCAGCATTTT. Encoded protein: CASSYEGAGGQPQHF.

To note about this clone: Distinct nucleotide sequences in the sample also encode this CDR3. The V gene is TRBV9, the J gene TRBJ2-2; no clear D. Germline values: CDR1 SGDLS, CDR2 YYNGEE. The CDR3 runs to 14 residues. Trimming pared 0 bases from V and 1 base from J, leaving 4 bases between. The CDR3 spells CASSVGWNTGELFF. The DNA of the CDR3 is TGTGCCAGCAGCGTAGGTTGGAACACCGGGGAGCTGTTTTTT.

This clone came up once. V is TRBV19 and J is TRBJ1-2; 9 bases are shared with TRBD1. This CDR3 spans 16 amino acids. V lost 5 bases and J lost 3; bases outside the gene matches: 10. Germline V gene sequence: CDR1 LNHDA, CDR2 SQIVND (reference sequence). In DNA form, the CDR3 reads TGTGCCAGTAGTTCCGCTACGGGACAGGGTGACTATGGCTACACCTTC. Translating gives CASSSATGQGDYGYTF.

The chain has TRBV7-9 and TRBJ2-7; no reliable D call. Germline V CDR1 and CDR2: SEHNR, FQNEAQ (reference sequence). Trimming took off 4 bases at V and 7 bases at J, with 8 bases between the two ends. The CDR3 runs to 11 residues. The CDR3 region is CASSSSIEQYF. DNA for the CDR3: TGTGCCAGCAGCTCCTCGATAGAGCAGTACTTC.

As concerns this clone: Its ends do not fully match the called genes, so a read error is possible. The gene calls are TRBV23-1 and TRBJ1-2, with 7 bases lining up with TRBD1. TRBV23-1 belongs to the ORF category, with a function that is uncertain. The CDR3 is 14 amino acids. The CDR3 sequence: CASIQNRRPDRSLF. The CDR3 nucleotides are TGCGCCAGCATCCAAAATAGGCGCCCGGACAGGTCGCTTTTC.

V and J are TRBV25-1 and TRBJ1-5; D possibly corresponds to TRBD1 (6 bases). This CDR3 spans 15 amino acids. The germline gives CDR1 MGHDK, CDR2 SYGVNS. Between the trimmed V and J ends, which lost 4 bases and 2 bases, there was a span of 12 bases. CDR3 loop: CASSAGGPGNQPQHF. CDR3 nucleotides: TGTGCCAGCAGTGCCGGGGGGCCGGGCAATCAGCCCCAGCATTTT. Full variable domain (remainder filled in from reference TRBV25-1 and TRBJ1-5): EADIYQTPRYLVIGTGKKITLECSQTMGHDKMYWYQQDPGMELHLIHYSYGVNSTEKGDLSSESTVSRIRTEHFPLTLESARPSHTSQYLCASSAGGPGNQPQHFGDGTRLSIL.

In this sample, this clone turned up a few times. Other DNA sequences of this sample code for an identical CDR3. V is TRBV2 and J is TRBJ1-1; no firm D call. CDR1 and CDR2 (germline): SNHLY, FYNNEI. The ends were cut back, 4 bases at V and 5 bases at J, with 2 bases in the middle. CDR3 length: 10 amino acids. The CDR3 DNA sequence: TGTGCCAGCAGTGTTACTGAAGCTTTCTTT. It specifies CASSVTEAFF.